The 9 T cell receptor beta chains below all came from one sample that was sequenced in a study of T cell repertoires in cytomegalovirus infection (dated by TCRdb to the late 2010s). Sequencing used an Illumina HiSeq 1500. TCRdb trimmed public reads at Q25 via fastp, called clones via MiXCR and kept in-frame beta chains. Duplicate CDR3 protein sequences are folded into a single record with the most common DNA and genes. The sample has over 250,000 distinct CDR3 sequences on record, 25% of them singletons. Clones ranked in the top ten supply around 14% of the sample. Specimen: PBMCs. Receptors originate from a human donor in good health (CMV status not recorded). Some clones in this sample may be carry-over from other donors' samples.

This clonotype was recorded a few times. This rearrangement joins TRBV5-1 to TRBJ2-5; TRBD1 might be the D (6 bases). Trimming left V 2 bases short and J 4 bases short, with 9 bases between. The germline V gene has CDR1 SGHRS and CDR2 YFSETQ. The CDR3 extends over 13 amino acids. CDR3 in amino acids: CASSFQGRETQYF. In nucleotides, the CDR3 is TGCGCCAGCAGCTTCCAGGGGCGAGAGACCCAGTACTTC.

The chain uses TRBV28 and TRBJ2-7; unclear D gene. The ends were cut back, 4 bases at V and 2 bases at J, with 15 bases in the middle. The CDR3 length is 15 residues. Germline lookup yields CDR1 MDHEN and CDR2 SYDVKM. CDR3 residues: CASSSLGSPTYEQYF. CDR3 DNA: TGTGCCAGCAGTTCCCTAGGGTCTCCTACCTACGAGCAGTACTTC.

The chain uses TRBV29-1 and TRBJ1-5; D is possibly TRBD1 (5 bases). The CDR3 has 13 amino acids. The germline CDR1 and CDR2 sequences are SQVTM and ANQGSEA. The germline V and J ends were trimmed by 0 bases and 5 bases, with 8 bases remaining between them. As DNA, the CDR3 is TGCAGCGTTGAAGATCAGGGAGATCAGCCCCAGCATTTT. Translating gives CSVEDQGDQPQHF. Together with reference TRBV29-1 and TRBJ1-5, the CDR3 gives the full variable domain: SAVISQKPSRDICQRGTSLTIQCQVDSQVTMMFWYRQQPGQSLTLIATANQGSEATYESGFVIDKFPISRPNLTFSTLTVSNMSPEDSSIYLCSVEDQGDQPQHFGDGTRLSIL.

The CDR3 coding sequence is TGCAGTGCTAGAGGGAATAGCGGGAGAGGTGGGTCGGGCGAGCAGTACTTC. It is translated as CSARGNSGRGGSGEQYF. The chain has TRBV20-1 and TRBJ2-7, with TRBD2 matching 9 bases. The germline CDR1 and CDR2 sequences are DFQATT and SNEGSKA (reference sequence). This CDR3 contains 17 residues. V trimming: 1 base; J trimming: 6 bases; junction bases outside the gene matches: 16.

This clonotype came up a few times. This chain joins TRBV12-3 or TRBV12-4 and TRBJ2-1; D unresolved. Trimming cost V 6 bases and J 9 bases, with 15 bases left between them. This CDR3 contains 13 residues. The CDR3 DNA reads TGTGCCAGCAGCCTCGGGCCAGACCGTGAGCAGTTCTTC. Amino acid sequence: CASSLGPDREQFF.

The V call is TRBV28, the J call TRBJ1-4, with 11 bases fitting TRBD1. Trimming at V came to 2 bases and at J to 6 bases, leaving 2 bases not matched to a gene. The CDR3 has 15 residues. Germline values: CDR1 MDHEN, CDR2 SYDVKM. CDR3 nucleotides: TGTGCCAGCAGTTTACCGGGACAGGGGGATGAAAAACTGTTTTTT. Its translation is CASSLPGQGDEKLFF.

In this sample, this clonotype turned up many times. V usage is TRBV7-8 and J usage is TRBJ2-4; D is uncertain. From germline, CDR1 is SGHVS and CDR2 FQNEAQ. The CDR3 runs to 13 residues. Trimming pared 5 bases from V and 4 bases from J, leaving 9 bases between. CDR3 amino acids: CASSVTSKNIQYF. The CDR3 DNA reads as TGTGCCAGCAGCGTGACCTCTAAAAACATTCAGTACTTC.

The CDR3 DNA is TGTGCCTGGAGTGCAGGGGTAGGGACTGAAGCTTTCTTT. The encoded protein is CAWSAGVGTEAFF. V is TRBV30 and J is TRBJ1-1; a weak D match, TRBD1 (6 bases). Germline lookup yields CDR1 GTSNPN and CDR2 SVGIG (reference sequence). V lost 1 base to trimming and J lost 5 bases, with 11 bases between them. This CDR3 has 13 amino acids. Complete variable domain (other parts from reference TRBV30 and TRBJ1-1): SQTIHQWPATLVQPVGSPLSLECTVEGTSNPNLYWYRQAAGRGLQLLFYSVGIGQISSEVPQNLSASRPQDRQFILSSKKLLLSDSGFYLCAWSAGVGTEAFFGQGTRLTVV.

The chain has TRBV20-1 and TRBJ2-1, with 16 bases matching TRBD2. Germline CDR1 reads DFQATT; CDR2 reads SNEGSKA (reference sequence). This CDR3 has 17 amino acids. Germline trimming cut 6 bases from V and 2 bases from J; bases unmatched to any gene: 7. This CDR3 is CSAVTGTSGGAYNEQFF. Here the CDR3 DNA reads TGCAGTGCAGTAACCGGGACTAGCGGGGGGGCCTACAATGAGCAGTTCTTC.